Listed below are T cell receptor beta chains from one sample, sequenced in a study of T cells in Graves' hyperthyroidism and ophthalmopathy. TCRdb recomputed calls from the multiplex PCR reads with MiXCR, one row per CDR3 protein. The sample includes hundreds of thousands of distinct CDR3 sequences, 35% of them seen just once. The material sequenced was blood. The source is a woman in her thirties or forties with Graves' hyperthyroidism. Both conserved end residues are part of each CDR3. The D gene is left open where the match is weak. Rows may omit the clone size; those that give it use once, few, many or a size class.

>NA|NA|TRBJ2-7|TRBV7-6
CASSLVGRVSAGEQYF
TGTGCCAGCAGCTTAGTGGGACGGGTGTCGGCCGGGGAGCAGTACTTC
>TRBD1|NA|TRBJ1-3|TRBV19
CASISTGAISGNTIYF
TGTGCCAGTATTTCGACAGGGGCTATCTCTGGAAACACCATATATTTT
>NA|many|TRBJ1-2|TRBV12-3/TRBV12-4
CASNVGRDYGYTF
TGTGCCAGCAATGTGGGGCGCGATTATGGCTACACCTTC
>NA|NA|TRBJ2-5|TRBV29-1
CSVEGGTKTQYF
TGCAGCGTTGAAGGAGGGACAAAGACCCAGTACTTC
>NA|few|TRBJ2-5|TRBV5-5
CASSLAGGLPQETQYF
TGTGCCAGCAGCTTGGCCGGTGGACTGCCACAAGAGACCCAGTACTTC
>TRBD1|NA|TRBJ1-5|TRBV19
CASTQGETQHF
TGTGCCAGTACCCAGGGGGAGACCCAGCATTTT
>NA|NA|TRBJ2-6|TRBV7-8
CASSLAMGANVLTF
TGTGCCAGCAGCTTGGCCATGGGGGCCAACGTCCTGACTTTC
>NA|many|TRBJ1-1|TRBV2
CASSGQSGTEAFF
TGTGCCAGCAGTGGACAGTCGGGGACTGAAGCTTTCTTT
>TRBD1|NA|TRBJ2-7|TRBV7-9
CASSHRDRGINEQYF
TGTGCCAGCAGCCACCGGGACAGGGGTATCAACGAGCAGTACTTC
>TRBD1|once|TRBJ1-6|TRBV7-2
CASSSGTGLNSPLHF
TGTGCCAGCAGCTCCGGGACAGGGCTTAATTCACCCCTCCACTTT
>NA|NA|TRBJ1-4|TRBV10-2
CASSDGAGPNEKLFF
TGCGCCAGCAGTGACGGGGCCGGCCCGAATGAAAAACTGTTTTTT
>NA|NA|TRBJ1-1|TRBV29-1
CSAGTAGNEAFF
TGCAGCGCGGGGACTGCGGGTAATGAAGCTTTCTTT
>TRBD2|NA|TRBJ2-5|TRBV20-1
CSARDRTSGKETQYF
TGCAGTGCTAGAGATAGGACTAGCGGAAAAGAGACCCAGTACTTC
>TRBD1|few|TRBJ1-4|TRBV5-1
CASSRGQDEEKLFF
TGCGCCAGCAGCCGTGGACAGGACGAGGAAAAACTGTTTTTT
>TRBD1|few|TRBJ1-2|TRBV12-3/TRBV12-4
CASSPYRGLGGYTF
TGTGCCAGCAGTCCATACAGGGGGCTTGGAGGCTACACCTTC
>TRBD2|NA|TRBJ2-5|TRBV20-1
CSNGAGEKTQYF
TGCAGTAATGGGGCGGGGGAGAAGACCCAGTACTTC
>NA|few|TRBJ1-2|TRBV28
CASSSPRGYTF
TGTGCCAGCAGCTCCCCTCGGGGCTACACCTTC
>NA|NA|TRBJ1-1|TRBV6-1
CASTYTRDGTEAFF
TGTGCCAGCACCTACACTCGTGATGGCACTGAAGCTTTCTTT
>TRBD2|few|TRBJ2-7|TRBV3-1
CASSLRLAGAREQYF
TGTGCCAGCAGCCTCCGACTAGCGGGAGCGCGAGAGCAGTACTTC
>NA|few|TRBJ2-2|TRBV11-3
CASSLPGGAITGELFF
TGTGCCAGCAGCTTACCCGGAGGGGCCATCACCGGGGAGCTGTTTTTT
>NA|NA|TRBJ1-4|TRBV27
CASTIFWGEKLFF
TGTGCCAGCACAATTTTCTGGGGGGAAAAACTGTTTTTT
>TRBD1|NA|TRBJ2-5|TRBV2
CASSGQGLAVNQPQYF
TGTGCCAGCAGCGGACAGGGTTTAGCGGTCAATCAGCCCCAGTACTTC
>TRBD2|once|TRBJ2-1|TRBV7-8
CASSLVAGVEQFF
TGTGCCAGCAGCTTAGTAGCGGGCGTTGAGCAGTTCTTC
>NA|many|TRBJ2-7|TRBV20-1
CSARLTRDWYYEQYF
TGCAGTGCTAGATTAACCCGGGACTGGTACTACGAGCAGTACTTC
>NA|many|TRBJ1-6|TRBV9
CASSGEGNSPLHF
TGTGCCAGCAGTGGGGAGGGTAATTCACCCCTCCACTTT
>NA|many|TRBJ1-2|TRBV24-1
CATSDPAGTHTF
TGTGCCACCAGTGATCCGGCAGGGACACACACCTTC
>TRBD1|few|TRBJ2-5|TRBV7-9
CASAPLEGTGKETQYF
TGTGCCAGCGCCCCCCTCGAAGGGACAGGGAAAGAGACCCAGTACTTC
>NA|many|TRBJ1-3|TRBV19
CASPTVAGNTIYF
TGTGCCAGCCCGACAGTAGCTGGAAACACCATATATTTT
>NA|NA|TRBJ1-6|TRBV7-9
CASSLAVAGRGSPLHF
TGTGCCAGCAGCTTGGCGGTAGCAGGCCGGGGGTCACCCCTCCACTTT
>NA|many|TRBJ1-4|TRBV7-9
CASSPLGRENEKLFF
TGTGCCAGCAGCCCCCTAGGTCGGGAGAATGAAAAACTGTTTTTT
>TRBD1|NA|TRBJ2-5|TRBV5-1
CASSPDRENQYF
TGCGCCAGCAGCCCGGACAGGGAGAACCAGTACTTC
>NA|NA|TRBJ2-5|TRBV7-2
CASSLVLGEYQETQYF
TGTGCCAGCAGCTTAGTGTTGGGGGAGTACCAAGAGACCCAGTACTTC
>NA|many|TRBJ1-1|TRBV2
CASSNTAIEAFF
TGTGCCAGCAGTAATACAGCGATTGAAGCTTTCTTT
>NA|NA|TRBJ1-3|TRBV5-5
CASSQDPSLSTPSSGNTIYF
TGCGCCAGCAGCCAAGACCCCTCCCTTTCGACACCAAGCTCTGGAAACACCATATATTTT
>NA|NA|TRBJ1-6|TRBV7-9
CASSARLGNSPLHF
TGTGCCAGCAGCGCAAGACTGGGAAATTCACCCCTCCACTTT
>NA|NA|TRBJ1-4|TRBV9
CASSPRLEGAQEKLFF
TGTGCCAGCTCACCAAGGCTGGAGGGCGCGCAAGAAAAACTGTTTTTT
>NA|few|TRBJ1-2|TRBV3-1
CASSQEAGWYGYTF
TGTGCCAGCAGCCAAGAAGCAGGGTGGTATGGCTACACCTTC
>NA|few|TRBJ2-7|TRBV5-5
CASSLGQTTYEQYF
TGTGCCAGCAGCTTAGGACAGACAACCTACGAGCAGTACTTC
>TRBD2|NA|TRBJ2-5|TRBV2
CASSPSGGGRETQYF
TGTGCCAGCAGCCCTAGTGGCGGGGGGCGAGAGACCCAGTACTTC
>NA|many|TRBJ1-1|TRBV11-2
CASSLPPGRDTEAFF
TGTGCCAGCAGCTTACCTCCGGGTAGGGACACTGAAGCTTTCTTT
>TRBD1|few|TRBJ2-2|TRBV19
CASSVTGGGTGELFF
TGTGCCAGTAGTGTGACAGGGGGCGGCACCGGGGAGCTGTTTTTT
>NA|many|TRBJ2-6|TRBV6-5
CASRTTKAGANVLTF
TGTGCCAGCAGGACCACAAAGGCTGGGGCCAACGTCCTGACTTTC
>TRBD1|many|TRBJ1-2|TRBV7-9
CASSPRSRGDYGYTF
TGTGCCAGCAGCCCCCGTAGCAGGGGGGACTATGGCTACACCTTC
>TRBD1|few|TRBJ1-4|TRBV19
CASSSQGATNEKLFF
TGTGCCAGTAGCTCTCAGGGGGCAACTAATGAAAAACTGTTTTTT
>NA|NA|TRBJ2-5|TRBV4-1
CASSQGYPRGTQYF
TGCGCCAGCAGCCAAGGCTACCCTCGTGGGACCCAGTACTTC